This T cell receptor beta chain was identified during a study of T-cell reconstitution after alpha-beta-depleted transplantation in children. General observations from the study: Newly produced T cells mostly provided counts and TCRbeta diversity after one year, as hyperexpanded clones declined. As was reported, about two months after transplant, alpha-beta T cells came from several hundred expanded graft clones. The study traced high day-60 TCRbeta diversity in some patients to surviving recipient T cells and thymic progenitors.

Germline lookup yields CDR1 MGHRA and CDR2 YSYEKL. The CDR3 loop spans 11 amino acids. V was shortened by 1 base and J by 14 bases, with 8 bases between the two germline ends. TCRbeta library construction was performed incorporating unique molecular identifiers. TCRdb recomputed calls from the PCR reads with MiXCR, one row per CDR3 protein. The data contain around 670,000 distinct CDR3 sequences, 10% to 15% of them singletons. A few counts support this clonotype. As yet, its antigen is unknown. The chain has TRBV4-1 and TRBJ1-4; no definite D call. Sample: PBMCs, taken before TCRalphabeta/CD19-depleted stem cell transplant. The receptor's source is a girl aged 2-9 years with congenital amegakaryocytic thrombocytopenia, due to receive a stem cell transplant. In DNA, the CDR3 is TGCGCCAGCAGCCAAGGCCAGATCCTGTTTTTT. This sequence encodes CASSQGQILFF.